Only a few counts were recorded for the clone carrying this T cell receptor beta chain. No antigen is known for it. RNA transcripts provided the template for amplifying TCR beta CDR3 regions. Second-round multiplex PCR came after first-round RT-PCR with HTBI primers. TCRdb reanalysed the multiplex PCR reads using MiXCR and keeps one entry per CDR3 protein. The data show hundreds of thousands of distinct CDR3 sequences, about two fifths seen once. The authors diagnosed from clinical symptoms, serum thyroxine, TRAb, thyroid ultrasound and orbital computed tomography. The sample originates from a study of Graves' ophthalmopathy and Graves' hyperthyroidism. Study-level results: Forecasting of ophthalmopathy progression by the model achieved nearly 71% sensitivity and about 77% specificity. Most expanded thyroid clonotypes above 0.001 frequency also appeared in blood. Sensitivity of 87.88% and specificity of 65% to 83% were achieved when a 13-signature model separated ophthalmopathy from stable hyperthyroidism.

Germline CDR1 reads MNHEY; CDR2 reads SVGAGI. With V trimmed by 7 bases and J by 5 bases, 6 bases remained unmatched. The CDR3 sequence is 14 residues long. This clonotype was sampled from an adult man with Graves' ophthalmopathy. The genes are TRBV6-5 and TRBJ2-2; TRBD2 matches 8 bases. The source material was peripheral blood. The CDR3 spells CASKQASGTGELFF. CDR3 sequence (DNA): TGTGCCAGCAAGCAAGCTAGCGGGACCGGGGAGCTGTTTTTT.